A single TCR beta chain is shown here with its context. Its matching antigen is unknown. This entry comes from a study of shared clonotypes between healthy human individuals. Findings of the study overall: The study sampled only blood, and tissue repertoires likely differ. Few donors restricted represented genetic and exposure-history diversity.

V lost 6 bases, J lost 0 bases, and 17 bases stayed unmatched. Germline-derived CDR1 and CDR2 are LGHNT and FRNRAP. The CDR3 totals 19 residues. CD45RO negativity and positive selection for CCR7 defined naive CD8 cells, a population that excluded terminally differentiated effector memory CD45RA+ cells. Study donors comprised healthy, HIV-negative adults devoid of recent acute infection or vaccination. Measured with immunoSEQ multiplex PCR; TCRdb has only the in-frame clones, and not every one. The sample shows 600,000 or so clones, approximately 96% of them seen only once. The receptor comes from a woman aged 25 to 39 in good health. The chain is built from TRBV12-5 and TRBJ1-2; the match to TRBD1 covers 9 bases. Sequencing was carried out using naive CD8+ T cells sorted from blood. CDR3 sequence: CASGWTGASVLAANYGYTF. The DNA for the CDR3 is TGTGCTAGTGGCTGGACAGGGGCCTCAGTTTTAGCCGCTAACTATGGCTACACCTTC.